The 26 T cell receptor beta chains in this list originate from one sample, sequenced in a study of beta chain features in type 1 diabetes. Overall study findings and caveats: Moderate yet significant TCRB CDR3 shortening was seen in Type 1 diabetes patients in all four CD4+ subsets.

Expressed TCRB transcripts were sequenced, since all the RNA that had been isolated was reverse transcribed. Generated by immunoSEQ multiplex PCR, the TCRdb table keeps only in-frame clones and is missing some. This sample has hundreds of thousands of clones, with 15% found just once. These receptors lack a known antigen. Sequencing was done on a sample of naive CD4+ T cells from blood. These receptor sequences come from a man aged 18 to 29 with type 1 diabetes.

This clone was seen a few times. The rearrangement joins TRBV14 to TRBJ2-7, with 9 bases that match TRBD1. The CDR3 consists of 14 residues. Germline CDR1 and CDR2: SGHDN and FVKESK. V dropped 1 base and J dropped 3; count of bases not matched to a gene: 1. CDR3 sequence: CASSQGDRVYEQYF. The CDR3 DNA reads TGTGCCAGCAGCCAAGGGGACAGGGTCTACGAGCAGTACTTC.

The V gene is TRBV9, the J gene TRBJ1-4; 9 bases line up with TRBD1. The V gene end was trimmed by 3 bases and the J gene end by 8 bases; junction bases not matched to a gene: 5. The CDR3 is 14 amino acids. CDR1 and CDR2 from the germline V gene are SGDLS and YYNGEE. CDR3 in amino acids: CASSADRGWEKLFF. The CDR3, as DNA: TGTGCCAGCAGCGCGGACAGGGGTTGGGAAAAACTGTTTTTT.

This rearrangement joins TRBV10-3 to TRBJ2-7; 10 nucleotides align to TRBD1. Germline CDR1 reads ENHRY; CDR2 reads SYGVKD. J lost 1 base, V lost 10 bases, and 10 bases had no gene match. The CDR3 sequence is 15 residues long. The CDR3 is CATENRDRGSYEQYF. CDR3 DNA sequence: TGTGCCACAGAGAACCGGGACAGGGGTTCCTACGAGCAGTACTTC.

The rearrangement links TRBV5-1 to TRBJ1-2; the match to TRBD1 covers 8 bases. Germline V gene data show CDR1 as SGHRS and CDR2 as YFSETQ. CDR3 length: 15 amino acids. V lost 2 bases and J lost 8; bases outside the gene matches: 11. The CDR3 sequence is CASSLQGVRLGGYTF. Written as DNA, the CDR3 is TGCGCCAGCAGCTTACAGGGGGTCAGACTTGGAGGCTACACCTTC.

The J gene is TRBJ2-5, the V gene TRBV7-2; tentatively, D is TRBD1 (5 bases). The CDR3 consists of 13 residues. With 4 bases removed from V and 4 bases from J, the gap between germline ends came to 10 bases. Germline loops: CDR1 SGHTA, CDR2 FQGNSA. CDR3 residues: CASSSLGVETQYF. The CDR3 bases are TGTGCCAGCAGCTCCTTAGGGGTAGAGACCCAGTACTTC.

The chain links TRBV9 to TRBJ2-7, with 8 bases that match TRBD1. The junction had 8 bases not matched to a gene; V was cut back by 3 bases and J by 3 bases. CDR1 is SGDLS and CDR2 is YYNGEE in the germline V gene. The CDR3 runs to 15 residues. This chain's CDR3 is CASSGDQGAFYEQYF. For the CDR3, the DNA is TGTGCCAGCAGCGGAGACCAGGGGGCCTTCTACGAGCAGTACTTC.

This clone was seen more than once but under ten times. V and J are TRBV5-6 and TRBJ2-7; D is perhaps TRBD1 (6 bases). Trimming removed 4 bases at V and 1 base at J, with 12 bases between. In germline, CDR1 is SGHDT, CDR2 YYEEEE. This CDR3 is 14 amino acids long. This chain's CDR3 is CASSPLDRSYEQYF. CDR3 coding DNA: TGTGCCAGCAGCCCCCTGGACAGATCCTACGAGCAGTACTTC.

The gene calls are TRBV7-9 and TRBJ2-5; 11 nucleotides match TRBD2. This CDR3 comprises 15 residues. Germline loops: CDR1 SEHNR, CDR2 FQNEAQ (reference sequence). J was trimmed by 3 bases and V by 3 bases; bases with no gene match: 3. CDR3 residues: CASSFSGGAEETQYF. CDR3 bases: TGTGCCAGCAGCTTTAGCGGGGGGGCCGAAGAGACCCAGTACTTC.

This clone was seen a handful of times. V gene TRBV29-1 combines with J gene TRBJ2-7; 8 bases align to TRBD2. The CDR3 loop spans 13 amino acids. Per germline, CDR1 SQVTM and CDR2 ANQGSEA. V trimming: 6 bases; J trimming: 5 bases; junction bases outside the gene matches: 9. CDR3 loop: CSVQDSGGNEQYF. The CDR3 DNA sequence: TGCAGCGTCCAAGACAGCGGGGGCAACGAGCAGTACTTC.

This clone turned up a few times. This sequence joins TRBV9 and TRBJ2-5; the D gene is possibly TRBD2 (5 bases). V shed 0 bases and J shed 3 bases, with 6 bases lying between them. Germline CDR1 is SGDLS and CDR2 is YYNGEE. The CDR3 totals 13 residues. The CDR3 is CASSVAGKETQYF. CDR3 nucleotide sequence: TGTGCCAGCAGCGTAGCGGGAAAAGAGACCCAGTACTTC.

The chain uses TRBV11-3 and TRBJ2-5; D call uncertain. Trimming took off 4 bases at V and 4 bases at J, with 4 bases between the two ends. This CDR3 is built from 11 residues. Germline loops: CDR1 SGHNT, CDR2 YENEEA. The CDR3 sequence is CASSSGETQYF. The CDR3 DNA reads as TGTGCCAGCAGCTCGGGAGAGACCCAGTACTTC.

The chain couples TRBV4-1 to TRBJ2-7, with 8 bases aligning to TRBD1. Germline CDR1 and CDR2: MGHRA and YSYEKL. The CDR3 covers 13 residues. The trim removed 4 bases at V and 3 bases at J, leaving 2 bases unmatched. The CDR3 coding sequence is TGCGCCAGCAGCCGAGGACAGGGCTACGAGCAGTACTTC. It yields the protein CASSRGQGYEQYF.

The rearrangement uses TRBV30 and TRBJ2-2; TRBD2 aligns across 13 bases. The germline gives CDR1 GTSNPN, CDR2 SVGIG (reference sequence). With 3 bases clipped from V and 5 bases from J, the junction kept 12 bases outside the gene matches. The length of the CDR3 is 18 residues. CDR3 sequence (DNA): TGTGCCTGGAGCTCGGGACTAGCGGGGCTGTATGATACCGGGGAGCTGTTTTTT. Its translation is CAWSSGLAGLYDTGELFF. Full variable domain (missing parts from reference TRBV30 and TRBJ2-2): SQTIHQWPATLVQPVGSPLSLECTVEGTSNPNLYWYRQAAGRGLQLLFYSVGIGQISSEVPQNLSASRPQDRQFILSSKKLLLSDSGFYLCAWSSGLAGLYDTGELFFGEGSRLTVL.

With regard to this clone: The identical CDR3 is also encoded by other nucleotide sequences in the sample. The rearrangement joins TRBV5-1 to TRBJ2-7; D perhaps matches TRBD2 (6 bases). V shed 4 bases and J shed 3 bases, with 11 bases lying between them. The CDR3 is made up of 13 amino acids. The germline V gene has CDR1 SGHRS and CDR2 YFSETQ. The CDR3 here is CASSAGGNYEQYF. The CDR3, as DNA: TGCGCCAGCAGCGCCGGGGGAAACTACGAGCAGTACTTC. The variable domain in full, with the rest retrieved from reference TRBV5-1 and TRBJ2-7, is KAGVTQTPRYLIKTRGQQVTLSCSPISGHRSVSWYQQTPGQGLQFLFEYFSETQRNKGNFPGRFSGRQFSNSRSEMNVSTLELGDSALYLCASSAGGNYEQYFGPGTRLTVT.

This chain uses TRBV19 with TRBJ2-7; 9 nucleotides agree with TRBD2. The CDR3 length is 14 residues. Germline V gene data show CDR1 as LNHDA and CDR2 as SQIVND (reference sequence). The V and J ends lost 6 bases and 0 bases, in that order; junction bases with no gene match: 3. Here the CDR3 DNA reads TGTGCCAGTAGAACTAGCGGGCTCTCCTACGAGCAGTACTTC. Translated: CASRTSGLSYEQYF.

V is TRBV18 and J is TRBJ2-5, with 9 bases matching TRBD2. The junction had 6 bases not matched to a gene; V was cut back by 2 bases and J by 5 bases. The CDR3 has 15 amino acids. Germline CDR1 reads KGHSH; CDR2 reads LQKENI. The DNA for the CDR3 is TGTGCCAGCTCACCATACGGGACTAGCAGGGAGACCCAGTACTTC. This encodes CASSPYGTSRETQYF.

The chain uses TRBV5-1 and TRBJ2-7; 7 positions match TRBD2. The CDR3 covers 14 residues. Germline V gene lookup returns CDR1 SGHRS and CDR2 YFSETQ. With V trimmed by 4 bases and J by 2 bases, 6 bases remained unmatched. In nucleotides, the CDR3 is TGCGCCAGCAGCAAAACCACTAGCGCCTACGAGCAGTACTTC. This translates into CASSKTTSAYEQYF.

This clone has just a few counts. J is TRBJ2-7 and V is TRBV9; D is undetermined. Trimming stripped 0 bases from V and 4 bases from J, with 8 bases between. Germline V gene sequence: CDR1 SGDLS, CDR2 YYNGEE. This CDR3 region has 13 residues. The CDR3: CASSVAPPYEQYF. DNA for the CDR3: TGTGCCAGCAGCGTAGCCCCCCCGTACGAGCAGTACTTC.

The rearrangement links TRBV6-6 to TRBJ2-7; 7 nucleotides match TRBD1. There are 15 residues in the CDR3. V gave up 3 bases and J gave up 0 bases; unmatched junction bases: 5. Germline loops: CDR1 MNHNY, CDR2 SVGAGI (reference sequence). The CDR3: CASSYQGDPSYEQYF. CDR3 DNA: TGTGCCAGCAGTTATCAGGGGGATCCCTCCTACGAGCAGTACTTC.

The chain uses TRBV19 and TRBJ2-1; tentatively, D is TRBD2 (6 bases). With 6 bases removed from V and 5 bases from J, the gap between germline ends came to 14 bases. This CDR3 contains 14 residues. Germline V gene sequence: CDR1 LNHDA, CDR2 SQIVND (reference sequence). CDR3 loop: CASRVAGKDNEQFF. The CDR3 DNA follows: TGTGCCAGTAGAGTGGCGGGAAAGGACAATGAGCAGTTCTTC.

This clone has only a few counts. The rearrangement uses TRBV7-2 and TRBJ2-1; 12 nucleotides align to TRBD2. This CDR3 has 18 amino acids. Germline V CDR1 and CDR2: SGHTA, FQGNSA. The ends lost 5 bases at V and 2 bases at J; junction bases unmatched: 10. CDR3 sequence reads: CASSVHLTSGGTYNEQFF. The DNA of the CDR3 is TGTGCCAGCAGCGTCCACCTAACTAGCGGGGGGACCTACAATGAGCAGTTCTTC.

The gene calls are TRBV30 and TRBJ1-2; 8 bases line up with TRBD1. Germline loops: CDR1 GTSNPN, CDR2 SVGIG (reference sequence). V dropped 4 bases and J dropped 5; count of bases not matched to a gene: 9. The CDR3 contains 14 residues. The CDR3 sequence: CAWNPLTGGYGYTF. The CDR3 nucleotides read TGTGCCTGGAACCCCCTCACAGGGGGGTATGGCTACACCTTC.

The CDR3, as DNA: TGTGCCAGCCGAGGACACCCTAACACTGAAGCTTTCTTT. This encodes CASRGHPNTEAFF. The chain recombines TRBV28 with TRBJ1-1; a weak D match, TRBD1 (5 bases). The V gene's germline CDR1 is MDHEN and CDR2 SYDVKM. This CDR3 has 13 residues. V shed 8 bases and J shed 2 bases, with 12 bases lying between them.

This chain uses TRBV15 with TRBJ2-7; no clear D gene. This CDR3 region has 14 residues. Per the germline V gene, CDR1 is LNHNV and CDR2 is YYDKDF (reference sequence). The CDR3 DNA follows: TGTGTCACACGCCCGTCGTCAGCGTCTGGCGAGCAGTACTTC. It yields the protein CVTRPSSASGEQYF.

This clone has only one observation. This chain links TRBV6-6 with TRBJ1-5; 7 bases agree with TRBD1. J gave up 0 bases and V 6 bases, and 2 bases lay outside the gene matches. The V gene's germline CDR1 is MNHNY and CDR2 SVGAGI (reference sequence). The CDR3 is 14 amino acids. The CDR3 bases are TGTGCCAGCAGCCGGGACAGTAGCAATCAGCCCCAGCATTTT. This encodes CASSRDSSNQPQHF.

The chain has TRBV2 and TRBJ2-2, with D unresolved. Germline V lookup: CDR1 SNHLY, CDR2 FYNNEI. The CDR3 sequence is 16 residues long. V lost 5 bases and J lost 0, with 13 bases in between. This CDR3 is CASSQERLPNTGELFF. CDR3 nucleotides: TGTGCCAGCAGTCAAGAGCGCCTACCGAACACCGGGGAGCTGTTTTTT.